These T cell receptor beta chains were read from a single sample in a study of blood T cells in healthy people across ages. Using its own MiXCR run on the 5' RACE reads, TCRdb lists one record per CDR3 protein. This sample has some 700,000 distinct CDR3 sequences, with around 46% found just once. Sequencing was done on a sample of blood. Receptors were obtained from a woman aged 55-70 years in good health. CDR3s leave out the opening cysteine and the closing phenylalanine or tryptophan. The order of the fields is V gene, CDR3 length, D gene, CDR3 protein. A D gene is named only where the DNA matches it firmly.

>TRBV5-1|13|TRBD1
ASSLEGTVAQPQH
>TRBV5-1|14|TRBD1
ASSLGQTGFTDTQY
>TRBV19|13|.
ASSFDRGQNQPQH
>TRBV3-1|13|TRBD2
ATTPGLAAQETQY
>TRBV20-1|13|.
SAREARTRAETQY
>TRBV27|12|.
ASSPRRTHNEQF
>TRBV20-1|13|.
SARDLARVTGELF
>TRBV28|14|.
ASSLMLKSSYNEQF
>TRBV7-3|12|TRBD1
ASSPGQGRSEQY
>TRBV5-1|13|TRBD1
ASSFLDRAHDEQF
>TRBV20-1|12|TRBD2
SARVAGGRREQF
>TRBV19|13|.
ASSIRGGAGTEAF
>TRBV10-3|11|.
AIRREAAYGYT
>TRBV7-2|12|.
ASSVGVAEGTQY
>TRBV7-3|12|.
ASSPWLSYNEQF
>TRBV18|12|.
ASSQGQLNNEQF
>TRBV12-3/TRBV12-4|12|.
ASSLAPTPHEQY
>TRBV7-2|12|.
ASRSGQSTDTQY
>TRBV28|14|TRBD1
ASSLAGQGADETQY
>TRBV6-2/TRBV6-3|11|.
ASRQNQGQPQH
>TRBV12-3/TRBV12-4|12|.
ASSQRDGLYEQY
>TRBV20-1|19|TRBD2
SARVGASGRGGNSGANVLT
>TRBV13|14|TRBD1
ASSLGRRTGSGGYT
>TRBV25-1|10|.
ASREGNEKLF
>TRBV6-6|13|.
ASSPWNPREETQY
>TRBV27|11|.
ASSPTNSYEQY
>TRBV21-1|15|.
ASSTPSGRGSYNEQF
>TRBV28|9|.
ASSSRDLQY
>TRBV20-1|12|.
SARNSAPNEKLF
>TRBV28|13|TRBD2
ASTPRGTSNYEQY
>TRBV12-5|12|.
ASGLGLAAGTQY
>TRBV9|13|.
ASSPLGGYGNEQF
>TRBV5-1|12|TRBD1
ACRKYRGDTEAF
>TRBV28|14|.
ASSLPGVFSNQPQH
>TRBV20-1|9|.
SAVKNAGYT